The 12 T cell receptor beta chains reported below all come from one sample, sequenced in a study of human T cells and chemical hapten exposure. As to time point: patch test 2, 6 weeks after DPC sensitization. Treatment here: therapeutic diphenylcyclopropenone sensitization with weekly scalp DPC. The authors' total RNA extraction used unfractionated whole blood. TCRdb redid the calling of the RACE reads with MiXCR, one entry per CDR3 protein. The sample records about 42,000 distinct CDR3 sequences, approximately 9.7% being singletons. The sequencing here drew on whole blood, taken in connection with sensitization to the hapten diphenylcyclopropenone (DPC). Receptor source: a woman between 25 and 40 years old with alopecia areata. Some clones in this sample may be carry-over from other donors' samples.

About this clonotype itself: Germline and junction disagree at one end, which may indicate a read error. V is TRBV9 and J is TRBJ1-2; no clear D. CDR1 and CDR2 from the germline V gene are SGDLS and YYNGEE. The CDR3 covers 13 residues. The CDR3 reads CASSQRANYGYIF. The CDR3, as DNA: TGTGCCAGCAGTCAGCGAGCTAACTATGGCTACATCTTC.

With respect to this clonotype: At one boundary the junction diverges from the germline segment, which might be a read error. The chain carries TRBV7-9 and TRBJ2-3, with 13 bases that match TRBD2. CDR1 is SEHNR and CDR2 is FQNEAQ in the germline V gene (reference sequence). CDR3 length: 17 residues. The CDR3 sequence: CASSRTSGGRRTDTQSF. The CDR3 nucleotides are TGTGCCAGCAGCCGGACTAGCGGGGGCCGTCGCACAGATACGCAGTCTTTT.

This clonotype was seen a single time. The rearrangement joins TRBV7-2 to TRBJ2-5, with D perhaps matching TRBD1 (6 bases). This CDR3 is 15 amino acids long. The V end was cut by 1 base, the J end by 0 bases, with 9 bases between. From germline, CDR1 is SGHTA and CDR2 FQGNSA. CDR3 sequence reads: CASSLVRGYQETQYF. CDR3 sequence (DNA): TGTGCCAGCAGCTTAGTGAGGGGGTACCAAGAGACCCAGTACTTC.

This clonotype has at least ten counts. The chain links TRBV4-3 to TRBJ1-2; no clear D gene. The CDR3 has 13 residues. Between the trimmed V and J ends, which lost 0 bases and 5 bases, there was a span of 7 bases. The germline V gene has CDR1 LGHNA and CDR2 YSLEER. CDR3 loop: CASSQDIRYGYTF. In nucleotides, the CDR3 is TGCGCCAGCAGCCAAGACATACGGTATGGCTACACCTTC.

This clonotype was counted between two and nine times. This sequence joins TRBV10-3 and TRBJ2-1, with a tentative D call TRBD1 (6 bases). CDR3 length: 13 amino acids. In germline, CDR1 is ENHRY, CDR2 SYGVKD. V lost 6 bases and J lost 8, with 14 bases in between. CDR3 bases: TGTGCCATCAGCGATACAGGGAATCATGAGCAGTTCTTC. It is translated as CAISDTGNHEQFF.

The CDR3, as DNA: TGCGCCAGCAGCCAAGATGCGAGCGGGGGGGTGAATGAGCAGTTCTTC. It codes for CASSQDASGGVNEQFF. This chain connects TRBV4-1 to TRBJ2-1; TRBD2 matches at 10 bases. V lost 0 bases, J lost 7 bases, and 6 bases stayed unmatched. The CDR3 length is 16 residues. Per germline, CDR1 MGHRA and CDR2 YSYEKL.

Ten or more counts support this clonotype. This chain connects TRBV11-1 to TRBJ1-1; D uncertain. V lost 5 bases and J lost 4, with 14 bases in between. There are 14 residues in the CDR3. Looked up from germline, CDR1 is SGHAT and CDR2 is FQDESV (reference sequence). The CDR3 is CASSDRIAGTEAFF. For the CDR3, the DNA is TGTGCCAGCAGCGATAGGATTGCGGGCACTGAAGCTTTCTTT.

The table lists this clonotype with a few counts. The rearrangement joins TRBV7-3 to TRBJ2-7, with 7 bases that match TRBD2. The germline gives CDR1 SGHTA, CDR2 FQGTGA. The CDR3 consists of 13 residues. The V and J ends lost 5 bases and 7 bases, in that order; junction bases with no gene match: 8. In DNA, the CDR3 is TGTGCCAGCAGCCCCGGAGCAGCGGGAGAGCAGTACTTC. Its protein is CASSPGAAGEQYF.

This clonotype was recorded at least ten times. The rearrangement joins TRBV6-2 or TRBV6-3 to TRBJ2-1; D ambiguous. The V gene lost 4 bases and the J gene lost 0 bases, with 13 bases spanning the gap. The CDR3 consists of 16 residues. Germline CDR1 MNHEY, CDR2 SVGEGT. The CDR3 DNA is TGTGCCAGCAGTTCGGGTGCCGATTCCTCCTACAATGAGCAGTTCTTC. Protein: CASSSGADSSYNEQFF.

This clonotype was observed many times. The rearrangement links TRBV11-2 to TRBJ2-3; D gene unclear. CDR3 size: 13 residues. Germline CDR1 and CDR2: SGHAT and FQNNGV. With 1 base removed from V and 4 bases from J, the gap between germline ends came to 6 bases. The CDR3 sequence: CASSLVPADTQYF. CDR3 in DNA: TGTGCCAGCAGCTTAGTTCCGGCAGATACGCAGTATTTT.

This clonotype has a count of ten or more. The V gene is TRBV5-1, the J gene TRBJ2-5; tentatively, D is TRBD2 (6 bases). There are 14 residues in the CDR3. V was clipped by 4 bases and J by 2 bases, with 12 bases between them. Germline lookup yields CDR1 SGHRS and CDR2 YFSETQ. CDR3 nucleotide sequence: TGCGCCAGCAGCCGGGACTGGGGGCAAGAGACCCAGTACTTC. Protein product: CASSRDWGQETQYF.

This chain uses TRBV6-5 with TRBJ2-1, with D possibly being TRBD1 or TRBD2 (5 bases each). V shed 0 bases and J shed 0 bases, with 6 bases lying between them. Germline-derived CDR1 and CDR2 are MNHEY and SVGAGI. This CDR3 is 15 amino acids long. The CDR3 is CASSYSRGSYNEQFF. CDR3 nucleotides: TGTGCCAGCAGTTACTCGAGGGGCTCCTACAATGAGCAGTTCTTC.